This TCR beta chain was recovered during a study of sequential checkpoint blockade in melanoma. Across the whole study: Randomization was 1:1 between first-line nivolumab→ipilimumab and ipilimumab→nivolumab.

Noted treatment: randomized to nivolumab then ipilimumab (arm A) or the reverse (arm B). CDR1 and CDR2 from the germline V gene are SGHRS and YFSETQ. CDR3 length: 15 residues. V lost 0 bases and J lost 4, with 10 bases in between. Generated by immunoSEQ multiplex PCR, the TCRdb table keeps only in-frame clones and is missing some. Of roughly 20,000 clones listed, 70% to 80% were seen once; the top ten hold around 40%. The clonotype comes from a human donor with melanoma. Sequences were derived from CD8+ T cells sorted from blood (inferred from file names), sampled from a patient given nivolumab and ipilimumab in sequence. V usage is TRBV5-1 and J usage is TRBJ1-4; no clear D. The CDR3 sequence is CASSLASERNEKLFF. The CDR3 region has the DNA TGCGCCAGCAGCTTGGCTTCTGAGCGTAATGAAAAACTGTTTTTT.